This passage covers 15 T cell receptor beta chains from one sample sequenced in a study of spatial heterogeneity in lung cancer. Overall study findings and caveats: Tumor mutation count correlated with how many alpha and beta TCRs expanded intratumorally.

TCRdb analysed the 5' RACE reads with MiXCR anew, one entry per CDR3 protein. The sample lists some 9,800 distinct CDR3 sequences, about 50% seen once, with around 26% in the top ten. The antigens for these receptors are not known. The sample's time point: sample taken at primary tumor resection. The sequenced sample was lung tumor tissue, obtained at surgery. These TCRs come from a female donor with early-stage non-small cell lung cancer.

The rearrangement uses TRBV6-2 or TRBV6-3 and TRBJ1-1; D may be TRBD1 (5 bases). The CDR3 totals 15 residues. CDR1 and CDR2 (germline): MNHEY, SVGEGT. V was clipped by 7 bases and J by 8 bases, with 23 bases between them. The CDR3 protein is CASTYFAGTLGEAFF. As DNA, the CDR3 is TGTGCCAGCACCTACTTTGCAGGGACGTTGGGGGAAGCTTTCTTT.

The rearrangement joins TRBV6-5 to TRBJ2-7; possible D gene TRBD1, 5 bases. In germline, CDR1 is MNHEY, CDR2 SVGAGI. This CDR3 has 15 amino acids. Trimming stripped 0 bases from V and 2 bases from J, with 11 bases between. CDR3 bases: TGTGCCAGCAGTTACTCGTCAGGGCGGCCCTACGAGCAGTACTTC. Translation gives CASSYSSGRPYEQYF.

The V gene is TRBV7-2, the J gene TRBJ2-3; 10 nucleotides align to TRBD1. Germline loops: CDR1 SGHTA, CDR2 FQGNSA. Losses at the gene ends were 5 bases for V and 4 bases for J; bases not matched to a gene: 6. CDR3 size: 15 residues. For the CDR3, the DNA is TGTGCCAGCAGCCGACAGACAGGGGGCGCAGATACGCAGTATTTT. Translating gives CASSRQTGGADTQYF.

The table lists this clonotype with a few counts. The rearrangement links TRBV5-5 to TRBJ2-5, with a tentative D call TRBD1 (5 bases). This CDR3 has 14 residues. The V gene's germline CDR1 is SGHKS and CDR2 YYEKEE (reference sequence). V lost 0 bases, J lost 5 bases, and 11 bases lay in between. CDR3 residues: CASSLGQGLETQYF. DNA for the CDR3: TGTGCCAGCAGCTTGGGTCAGGGATTGGAGACCCAGTACTTC.

The gene calls are TRBV13 and TRBJ1-2; 7 nucleotides line up with TRBD1. Unmatched junction bases numbered 9, after V lost 6 bases and J lost 8 bases. The CDR3 contains 13 residues. The germline gives CDR1 PRHDT, CDR2 FYEKMQ (reference sequence). The CDR3 DNA sequence: TGTGCCAGCAGTTCGTTACAGGGGCGAGGCTACACCTTC. Translated: CASSSLQGRGYTF.

This clonotype was counted between two and nine times. The chain couples TRBV28 to TRBJ2-1; possibly TRBD1 for D (6 bases). This CDR3 region has 14 residues. Trimming took 2 bases from V and 7 from J, leaving 12 bases between them. CDR1 MDHEN and CDR2 SYDVKM come from the germline V gene. CDR3 bases: TGTGCCAGCAGTTTACCTACCAGGGGAAATGAGCAGTTCTTC. Its protein product is CASSLPTRGNEQFF.

V usage is TRBV18 and J usage is TRBJ2-7, with 8 bases lining up with TRBD1. Germline assignment: CDR1 KGHSH and CDR2 LQKENI. With V trimmed by 3 bases and J by 4 bases, 8 bases remained unmatched. CDR3 size: 15 residues. DNA of the CDR3: TGTGCCAGCTCACCCCCCGGGACAGGCGGTTACGAGCAGTACTTC. It codes for CASSPPGTGGYEQYF.

V is TRBV28 and J is TRBJ2-2; D tentatively fits TRBD1 or TRBD2 (5 bases each). The length of the CDR3 is 14 residues. Deletions cut 8 bases from V and 0 bases from J, with 10 bases between. Germline loops: CDR1 MDHEN, CDR2 SYDVKM. Here the CDR3 reads CASWGPANTGELFF. The CDR3 DNA reads as TGTGCCAGCTGGGGACCCGCGAACACCGGGGAGCTGTTTTTT.

The table lists this clonotype with a few counts. The rearrangement links TRBV12-3 or TRBV12-4 to TRBJ2-3, with 8 bases identical to TRBD2. This CDR3 spans 14 amino acids. J gave up 6 bases and V 7 bases, and 9 bases lay outside the gene matches. CDR3 nucleotide sequence: TGTGCCAGCAATGCGGGGGGCGCTCGGGATACGCAGTATTTT. Amino acid sequence: CASNAGGARDTQYF.

This clonotype was detected once. The chain links TRBV12-3 or TRBV12-4 to TRBJ1-2, with 8 bases lining up with TRBD1. J gave up 3 bases and V 6 bases, and 3 bases lay outside the gene matches. This CDR3 has 13 amino acids. The DNA of the CDR3 is TGTGCCAGCAGCCCGGGACAGGACTATGGCTACACCTTC. Protein: CASSPGQDYGYTF.

The rearrangement links TRBV7-2 to TRBJ1-1, with D hard to call. Germline CDR1 and CDR2: SGHTA and FQGNSA. The V end lost 5 bases, the J end lost 4 bases, and 11 bases lay between the germline ends. The CDR3 is made up of 13 amino acids. The CDR3 nucleotides read TGTGCCAGCAGCACCCGACCCGGCACTGAAGCTTTCTTT. Translating gives CASSTRPGTEAFF.

The chain couples TRBV12-3 or TRBV12-4 to TRBJ1-3; no clear D gene. The CDR3 spans 15 residues. Trimming took off 4 bases at V and 0 bases at J, with 10 bases between the two ends. As DNA, the CDR3 is TGTGCCAGCAGTTGGAGGTCCCACTCTGGAAACACCATATATTTT. It specifies CASSWRSHSGNTIYF.

In this sample, this clonotype turned up a few times. The chain employs TRBV6-1 and TRBJ1-2; no clear D gene. The ends were cut back, 3 bases at V and 4 bases at J, with 12 bases in the middle. Germline assignment: CDR1 MNHNS and CDR2 SASEGT. The CDR3 is made up of 14 amino acids. As DNA, the CDR3 is TGTGCCAGCAGTGAGGCGGGGAATGTCTATGGCTACACCTTC. It encodes CASSEAGNVYGYTF.

This clonotype was seen a few times. The rearrangement joins TRBV7-9 to TRBJ2-7; D may be TRBD2 (6 bases). Per germline, CDR1 SEHNR and CDR2 FQNEAQ (reference sequence). The CDR3 runs to 13 residues. Trimming removed 6 bases from V and 0 bases from J, with 9 bases in between. The CDR3 DNA reads TGTGCCAGCAGTCGGGGGTACTCCTACGAGCAGTACTTC. Its protein is CASSRGYSYEQYF.

The V gene is TRBV4-2, the J gene TRBJ1-3, with 7 positions matching TRBD1. Per germline, CDR1 LGHNA and CDR2 YNFKEQ. J was trimmed by 0 bases and V by 4 bases; bases with no gene match: 3. CDR3 size: 15 residues. DNA of the CDR3: TGTGCCAGCAGCCTAGGACAGGTCTCTGGAAACACCATATATTTT. Amino acid sequence: CASSLGQVSGNTIYF.